The present T cell receptor beta chain was sequenced within a study of blood T cell repertoires in COVID-19. The germline gives CDR1 WSHSY, CDR2 SAAADI. The V and J ends lost 5 bases and 4 bases respectively, with 14 bases between them. The CDR3 covers 14 residues. Assay: immunoSEQ multiplex PCR; the TCRdb copy retains only in-frame clones and omits some. The sample has about 110,000 clones; 84% are singletons. The TCR sequence derives from a woman aged 80 or over with active or convalescent COVID-19. This chain connects TRBV10-2 to TRBJ1-1; D gene uncertain. The sequencing input was peripheral blood. DNA of the CDR3: TGCGCCAGCAGTCCCGGGTTACTAGGCACTGAAGCTTTCTTT. The encoded protein is CASSPGLLGTEAFF.